The present entry profiles one T cell receptor beta chain with its context. Its antigen is unknown. Genomic DNA belonging to each subset was distributed in equal measure over several immunoSEQ plates. Source study methods: Filtering differed, since immunoSEQ gave only junction sequences and no quality scores. Using immunoSEQ multiplex PCR, the repertoire was profiled, and TCRdb retains in-frame clones only, with some absent. D and trimming come from the DNA, and the V and J calls and clone size come from that table. The data contain about 490,000 clones, 76% of them singletons. The source of the sample is a study of shared clonotypes between healthy human individuals. Study-level findings and limits: Tissues were not sampled, only blood, and their repertoires likely differ.

The sequence was collected from a woman between 40 and 50 years old in good health. Some clones in this sample may be carry-over from other donors' samples. The source material was PBMCs.

In DNA, the CDR3 is TGTGCCAGCAGTTTCCGCCGGTTATCCTACGAGCAGTACTTC. As protein: CASSFRRLSYEQYF. The V and J genes are TRBV27 and TRBJ2-7; D gene uncertain. This CDR3 comprises 14 residues. V dropped 3 bases and J dropped 1 base, with 10 bases sitting between them. In germline, CDR1 is MNHEY, CDR2 SMNVEV (reference sequence).